These T cell receptor beta chains were read from a single sample in a study of cytotoxic CD8 clonotypes in ibrutinib-treated CLL. Sequenced by immunoSEQ multiplex PCR; TCRdb stores in-frame clones only, minus some. The profile covers fewer than 45,000 clones, with roughly 72% appearing a single time and 10% taken by the ten largest. Material: PBMCs, obtained at disease progression, from a patient treated with ibrutinib. The receptors stem from a human donor with chronic lymphocytic leukemia. CDR3s include the opening cysteine and the closing phenylalanine or tryptophan. A D gene is named only where the DNA matches it firmly. The listing skips clone size in some rows; elsewhere it reads once, few, many or a size class.

d_gene: NA
v_gene: TRBV30
j_gene: TRBJ1-1
abundance: NA
CDR3aa: CAWSIALNTEAFF
CDR3nt: TGTGCCTGGAGTATAGCTTTGAACACTGAAGCTTTCTTT

d_gene: NA
v_gene: TRBV2
j_gene: TRBJ1-2
abundance: NA
CDR3aa: CASILLRGGDYGYTF
CDR3nt: TGTGCCAGCATACTGCTTAGGGGCGGGGACTATGGCTACACCTTC

d_gene: NA
v_gene: TRBV6-1
j_gene: TRBJ2-2
abundance: NA
CDR3aa: CASTLHSENTGELFF
CDR3nt: TGTGCCAGCACCCTCCATTCAGAAAACACCGGGGAGCTGTTTTTT

d_gene: NA
v_gene: TRBV19
j_gene: TRBJ2-1
abundance: once
CDR3aa: CASSIVRGGRSSYNEQFF
CDR3nt: TGTGCCAGTAGTATAGTTAGGGGGGGACGAAGCTCCTACAATGAGCAGTTCTTC

d_gene: NA
v_gene: TRBV27
j_gene: TRBJ2-6
abundance: NA
CDR3aa: CASSVHNSGANVLTF
CDR3nt: TGTGCCAGCAGTGTACATAACTCTGGGGCCAACGTCCTGACTTTC

d_gene: TRBD2
v_gene: TRBV18
j_gene: TRBJ2-3
abundance: NA
CDR3aa: CASSFRLAESGDTQYF
CDR3nt: TGTGCCAGCTCATTCCGACTAGCTGAATCCGGGGATACGCAGTATTTT

d_gene: NA
v_gene: TRBV13
j_gene: TRBJ2-2
abundance: few
CDR3aa: CASSATTQTGELFF
CDR3nt: TGTGCCAGCAGCGCTACGACTCAAACCGGGGAGCTGTTTTTT

d_gene: TRBD2
v_gene: TRBV7-9
j_gene: TRBJ2-7
abundance: NA
CDR3aa: CASSSRGGSSYEQYF
CDR3nt: TGTGCCAGCAGTTCCCGCGGGGGGAGCTCCTACGAGCAGTACTTC

d_gene: NA
v_gene: TRBV5-1
j_gene: TRBJ2-7
abundance: NA
CDR3aa: CASSLVSDSRLEQYF
CDR3nt: TGCGCCAGCAGCTTGGTATCCGACAGCCGATTAGAGCAGTACTTC

d_gene: TRBD2
v_gene: TRBV5-6
j_gene: TRBJ2-1
abundance: NA
CDR3aa: CASSGPLGGSYLEQFF
CDR3nt: TGTGCCAGCAGCGGGCCCCTGGGCGGGAGTTATCTTGAGCAGTTCTTC

d_gene: NA
v_gene: TRBV9
j_gene: TRBJ1-5
abundance: NA
CDR3aa: CASSGPASNQPQHF
CDR3nt: TGTGCCAGCAGCGGGCCAGCCTCAAATCAGCCCCAGCATTTT

d_gene: TRBD1
v_gene: TRBV19
j_gene: TRBJ2-7
abundance: few
CDR3aa: CASRMRQGSAEQYF
CDR3nt: TGTGCCAGTAGGATGAGACAGGGATCAGCCGAGCAGTACTTC

d_gene: TRBD2
v_gene: TRBV2
j_gene: TRBJ2-1
abundance: few
CDR3aa: CASSEGSGRGRPTYNEQFF
CDR3nt: TGTGCCAGCAGTGAAGGTTCGGGTCGCGGGAGGCCGACCTACAATGAGCAGTTCTTC

d_gene: TRBD1
v_gene: TRBV6-5
j_gene: TRBJ1-2
abundance: few
CDR3aa: CASTRTGIYGYTF
CDR3nt: TGTGCCAGCACCCGGACAGGAATCTATGGCTACACCTTC

d_gene: NA
v_gene: TRBV7-3
j_gene: TRBJ1-2
abundance: NA
CDR3aa: CASSRQGSGYTF
CDR3nt: TGTGCCAGCAGCCGGCAGGGATCTGGCTACACCTTC

d_gene: NA
v_gene: TRBV7-9
j_gene: TRBJ1-4
abundance: NA
CDR3aa: CASSRPPLNEKLFF
CDR3nt: TGTGCCAGCAGCCGGCCCCCGCTGAATGAAAAACTGTTTTTT

d_gene: TRBD1
v_gene: TRBV27
j_gene: TRBJ2-7
abundance: NA
CDR3aa: CASRTGATNEQYF
CDR3nt: TGTGCCAGCAGAACAGGGGCGACGAACGAGCAGTACTTC

d_gene: NA
v_gene: TRBV2
j_gene: TRBJ2-2
abundance: NA
CDR3aa: CASRIGWELFF
CDR3nt: TGTGCCAGCAGAATCGGCTGGGAGCTGTTTTTT

d_gene: TRBD1
v_gene: TRBV6-6
j_gene: TRBJ2-5
abundance: NA
CDR3aa: CASSYRQGWETQYF
CDR3nt: TGTGCCAGCAGTTACCGACAGGGCTGGGAGACCCAGTACTTC

d_gene: TRBD1
v_gene: TRBV19
j_gene: TRBJ1-5
abundance: few
CDR3aa: CASSARQGSGNQPQHF
CDR3nt: TGTGCCAGTAGTGCAAGACAGGGCTCGGGCAATCAGCCCCAGCATTTT

d_gene: TRBD1
v_gene: TRBV5-1
j_gene: TRBJ2-1
abundance: NA
CDR3aa: CASSFRGRDEQFF
CDR3nt: TGCGCCAGCAGCTTTAGGGGGCGGGATGAGCAGTTCTTC

d_gene: NA
v_gene: TRBV6-4
j_gene: TRBJ2-3
abundance: NA
CDR3aa: CASSDSSGSGGSTQYF
CDR3nt: TGTGCCAGCAGTGACTCGAGTGGGTCGGGGGGCAGTACGCAGTATTTT

d_gene: NA
v_gene: TRBV4-1
j_gene: TRBJ2-7
abundance: few
CDR3aa: CASSQGHSRLDEQYF
CDR3nt: TGCGCCAGCAGCCAGGGCCACTCCAGATTGGACGAGCAGTACTTC

d_gene: NA
v_gene: TRBV6-1
j_gene: TRBJ1-1
abundance: NA
CDR3aa: CASSEVQSRAEAFF
CDR3nt: TGTGCCAGCAGTGAAGTTCAGTCGAGGGCTGAAGCTTTCTTT

d_gene: TRBD1
v_gene: TRBV5-1
j_gene: TRBJ1-1
abundance: NA
CDR3aa: CASSLEGAMNTEAFF
CDR3nt: TGCGCCAGCAGCTTGGAGGGGGCTATGAACACTGAAGCTTTCTTT

d_gene: TRBD1
v_gene: TRBV5-3
j_gene: TRBJ1-4
abundance: NA
CDR3aa: CARRQGAGNEKLFF
CDR3nt: TGTGCCAGAAGACAGGGGGCCGGTAATGAAAAACTGTTTTTT

d_gene: TRBD2
v_gene: TRBV5-1
j_gene: TRBJ2-7
abundance: NA
CDR3aa: CASAEGGLSGGYPYEQYF
CDR3nt: TGCGCCAGCGCAGAAGGTGGTTTGAGCGGGGGGTATCCCTACGAGCAGTACTTC

d_gene: NA
v_gene: TRBV6-1
j_gene: TRBJ2-2
abundance: NA
CDR3aa: CASSEAVGAPGELFF
CDR3nt: TGTGCCAGCAGTGAAGCGGTGGGGGCGCCTGGGGAGCTGTTTTTT

d_gene: NA
v_gene: TRBV10-3
j_gene: TRBJ2-1
abundance: once
CDR3aa: CAISESNANEQFF
CDR3nt: TGTGCCATCAGTGAGTCGAACGCGAATGAGCAGTTCTTC

d_gene: NA
v_gene: TRBV5-6
j_gene: TRBJ1-3
abundance: NA
CDR3aa: CASSLSSVSGNTIYF
CDR3nt: TGTGCCAGCAGCTTGAGTAGTGTCTCTGGAAACACCATATATTTT

d_gene: NA
v_gene: TRBV7-8
j_gene: TRBJ2-1
abundance: NA
CDR3aa: CASSSLNNEQFF
CDR3nt: TGTGCCAGCAGCTCCCTAAACAATGAGCAGTTCTTC

d_gene: NA
v_gene: TRBV2
j_gene: TRBJ2-7
abundance: NA
CDR3aa: CASSESWGYEQYF
CDR3nt: TGTGCCAGCAGTGAGTCTTGGGGCTACGAGCAGTACTTC

d_gene: NA
v_gene: TRBV9
j_gene: TRBJ1-1
abundance: NA
CDR3aa: CASSLGQNTEAFF
CDR3nt: TGTGCCAGCAGCCTCGGACAGAACACTGAAGCTTTCTTT

d_gene: NA
v_gene: TRBV30
j_gene: TRBJ1-4
abundance: NA
CDR3aa: CAWNWGKGEKLFF
CDR3nt: TGTGCCTGGAATTGGGGGAAAGGGGAAAAACTGTTTTTT

d_gene: TRBD2
v_gene: TRBV10-1
j_gene: TRBJ2-1
abundance: NA
CDR3aa: CASSNREGSYNEQFF
CDR3nt: TGCGCCAGCTCAAACCGGGAGGGGTCCTACAATGAGCAGTTCTTC

d_gene: NA
v_gene: TRBV20-1
j_gene: TRBJ2-7
abundance: NA
CDR3aa: CSARGGDEQYF
CDR3nt: TGCAGTGCTAGAGGGGGAGACGAGCAGTACTTC

d_gene: NA
v_gene: TRBV28
j_gene: TRBJ2-4
abundance: NA
CDR3aa: CASSTVGSPGNIQYF
CDR3nt: TGTGCCAGCTCCACGGTAGGGAGTCCAGGGAACATTCAGTACTTC

d_gene: TRBD2
v_gene: TRBV9
j_gene: TRBJ2-3
abundance: NA
CDR3aa: CASSVEGFLAGGNTDTQYF
CDR3nt: TGTGCCAGCAGCGTAGAAGGTTTCCTAGCGGGTGGGAACACAGATACGCAGTATTTT

d_gene: TRBD1
v_gene: TRBV5-1
j_gene: TRBJ1-1
abundance: NA
CDR3aa: CASSLSGQGGQGTEAFF
CDR3nt: TGCGCCAGCAGCTTGAGCGGACAGGGAGGACAAGGTACTGAAGCTTTCTTT

d_gene: TRBD2
v_gene: TRBV19
j_gene: TRBJ2-3
abundance: NA
CDR3aa: CASSLTAGGPQDTQYF
CDR3nt: TGTGCCAGTAGTCTAACAGCGGGGGGGCCCCAAGATACGCAGTATTTT

d_gene: NA
v_gene: TRBV14
j_gene: TRBJ2-2
abundance: NA
CDR3aa: CASSQDLGRKMTGELFF
CDR3nt: TGTGCCAGCAGCCAAGATTTAGGGAGGAAGATGACCGGGGAGCTGTTTTTT

d_gene: NA
v_gene: TRBV5-4
j_gene: TRBJ2-2
abundance: NA
CDR3aa: CASSLPLSGTGELFF
CDR3nt: TGTGCCAGCAGCTTGCCCCTAAGCGGGACCGGGGAGCTGTTTTTT

d_gene: NA
v_gene: TRBV19
j_gene: TRBJ1-5
abundance: once
CDR3aa: CASSIGKYQPQHF
CDR3nt: TGTGCCAGTAGTATAGGGAAGTATCAGCCCCAGCATTTT

d_gene: NA
v_gene: TRBV7-9
j_gene: TRBJ2-1
abundance: NA
CDR3aa: CASSALGWSGNEQFF
CDR3nt: TGTGCCAGCAGCGCCCTTGGGTGGTCAGGGAATGAGCAGTTCTTC

d_gene: NA
v_gene: TRBV6-1
j_gene: TRBJ1-4
abundance: NA
CDR3aa: CASSERWGGHEKLFF
CDR3nt: TGTGCCAGCAGTGAACGATGGGGGGGCCATGAAAAACTGTTTTTT

d_gene: NA
v_gene: TRBV9
j_gene: TRBJ1-5
abundance: NA
CDR3aa: CASSEGRNSNQPQHF
CDR3nt: TGTGCCAGCAGCGAAGGACGGAATAGCAATCAGCCCCAGCATTTT

d_gene: NA
v_gene: TRBV6-5
j_gene: TRBJ1-1
abundance: NA
CDR3aa: CASSYSAGRTEAFF
CDR3nt: TGTGCCAGCAGTTACTCGGCAGGGAGGACTGAAGCTTTCTTT

d_gene: NA
v_gene: TRBV27
j_gene: TRBJ1-2
abundance: few
CDR3aa: CASSFVGFGGGYTF
CDR3nt: TGTGCCAGCAGTTTTGTGGGCTTTGGGGGTGGCTACACCTTC

d_gene: TRBD2
v_gene: TRBV27
j_gene: TRBJ2-7
abundance: few
CDR3aa: CASSQMPGLEYEQYF
CDR3nt: TGTGCCAGCAGTCAGATGCCGGGACTAGAGTACGAGCAGTACTTC

d_gene: NA
v_gene: TRBV29-1
j_gene: TRBJ1-1
abundance: NA
CDR3aa: CSVGGSTEAFF
CDR3nt: TGCAGCGTTGGGGGGTCCACTGAAGCTTTCTTT

d_gene: TRBD1
v_gene: TRBV5-1
j_gene: TRBJ2-4
abundance: NA
CDR3aa: CASSYDRGGDQVVAKNIQYF
CDR3nt: TGCGCCAGCAGCTACGACAGGGGAGGCGATCAGGTAGTAGCCAAAAACATTCAGTACTTC

d_gene: NA
v_gene: TRBV28
j_gene: TRBJ1-1
abundance: NA
CDR3aa: CASSSLTVFF
CDR3nt: TGTGCCAGCAGTTCCCTCACTGTTTTCTTT

d_gene: NA
v_gene: TRBV27
j_gene: TRBJ2-7
abundance: NA
CDR3aa: CASSLYGPKGYEQYF
CDR3nt: TGTGCCAGCAGTTTATACGGCCCAAAAGGGTACGAGCAGTACTTC

d_gene: NA
v_gene: TRBV4-1
j_gene: TRBJ1-1
abundance: NA
CDR3aa: CASLPGDSGTFF
CDR3nt: TGCGCCAGCCTTCCCGGGGACTCCGGAACTTTCTTT

d_gene: TRBD2
v_gene: TRBV19
j_gene: TRBJ2-7
abundance: NA
CDR3aa: CASSTGTSGREQYF
CDR3nt: TGTGCCAGTAGTACCGGGACTAGCGGGAGGGAGCAGTACTTC